This T cell receptor beta chain was identified in a study of blood T cell repertoires in COVID-19. Produced via immunoSEQ multiplex PCR; TCRdb's table is partial and in-frame only. In the table there are around 47,000 clones, about 85% of which are singletons. The clonotype was recovered from a woman older than 75 in a cohort sampled during active or convalescent COVID-19. Material: peripheral blood.

CDR3: CASSSGTGGINEQFF. CDR3 DNA: TGTGCCAGCTCGTCTGGGACAGGGGGGATCAATGAGCAGTTCTTC. The chain carries TRBV27 and TRBJ2-1; 11 bases fit TRBD1. J gave up 6 bases and V 8 bases, and 9 bases lay outside the gene matches. This CDR3 region has 15 residues. From germline, CDR1 is MNHEY and CDR2 SMNVEV (reference sequence).